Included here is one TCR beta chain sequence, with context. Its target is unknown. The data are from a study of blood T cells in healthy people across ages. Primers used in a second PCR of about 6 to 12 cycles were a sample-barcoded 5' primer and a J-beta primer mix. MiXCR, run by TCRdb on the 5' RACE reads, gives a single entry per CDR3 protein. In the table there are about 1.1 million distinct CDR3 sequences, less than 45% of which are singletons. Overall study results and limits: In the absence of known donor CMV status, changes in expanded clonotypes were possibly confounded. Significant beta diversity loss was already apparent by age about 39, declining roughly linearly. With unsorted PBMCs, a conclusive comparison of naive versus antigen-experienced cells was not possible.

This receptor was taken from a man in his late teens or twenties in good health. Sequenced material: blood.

In nucleotides, the CDR3 is TGCGCCAGCAGCTGGACTGGGGGGGAGCTGTTTTTT. Translation: CASSWTGGELFF. J is TRBJ2-2 and V is TRBV5-1; D possibly corresponds to TRBD2 (5 bases). CDR3 length: 12 residues. Germline-derived CDR1 and CDR2 are SGHRS and YFSETQ. V was clipped by 3 bases and J by 8 bases, with 8 bases between them.